This is a list of T cell receptor beta chains from one sample in a study of T-cell memory formation after mild COVID-19. TCRdb ran MiXCR on the 5' RACE reads and lists one entry per CDR3 protein. The sample carries 30,000 to 35,000 distinct CDR3 sequences, about 7.3% recorded once. Material: PBMCs or a T cell subset sorted from them (not recorded which). All receptors come from a man younger than 35 who had mild COVID-19 (a few samples of this study predate the infection). Cell type and time point are not known. CDR3s include the opening cysteine and the closing phenylalanine or tryptophan. The D gene is left open where the match is weak. Only some rows state a clone size, as once, few, many or a class for expanded clones.

CDR3nt: TGCAGCGCCCCGGGACAGGGAATGAACACTGAAGCTTTCTTT
CDR3aa: CSAPGQGMNTEAFF
abundance: -
v_gene: TRBV29-1
d_gene: TRBD1
j_gene: TRBJ1-1

CDR3nt: TGTGCCAGCAGCTTCGTCAGGGGAATTTTAACCGGGGAGCTGTTTTTT
CDR3aa: CASSFVRGILTGELFF
abundance: -
v_gene: TRBV7-8
d_gene: -
j_gene: TRBJ2-2

CDR3nt: TGTGCCAGCAGCACGGACACTAACTATGGCTACACCTTC
CDR3aa: CASSTDTNYGYTF
abundance: many
v_gene: TRBV11-2
d_gene: -
j_gene: TRBJ1-2

CDR3nt: TGCGCCAGCAGCGAGGACGGGGGATATTCACCCCTCCACTTT
CDR3aa: CASSEDGGYSPLHF
abundance: many
v_gene: TRBV5-1
d_gene: -
j_gene: TRBJ1-6

CDR3nt: TGTGCCAGCAGCGCCGGGACAGGGGTACCTGGGTCCAACGTCCTGACTTTC
CDR3aa: CASSAGTGVPGSNVLTF
abundance: few
v_gene: TRBV12-3/TRBV12-4
d_gene: TRBD1
j_gene: TRBJ2-6

CDR3nt: TGTGCCAGAAGTGACAACCAGGGGCTATTGAACACCGGGGAGCTGTTTTTT
CDR3aa: CARSDNQGLLNTGELFF
abundance: few
v_gene: TRBV6-2/TRBV6-3
d_gene: -
j_gene: TRBJ2-2

CDR3nt: TGTGCCAGCAGCTTAACTAGCGGGGGTTACGAGCAGTACTTC
CDR3aa: CASSLTSGGYEQYF
abundance: many
v_gene: TRBV7-2
d_gene: TRBD2
j_gene: TRBJ2-7

CDR3nt: TGTGCCAGCAGCGAAAATCTCGGACAGGGAGTCTACGAGCAGTACTTC
CDR3aa: CASSENLGQGVYEQYF
abundance: many
v_gene: TRBV7-2
d_gene: TRBD1
j_gene: TRBJ2-7

CDR3nt: TGTGCCAGCAGTGGGACTAGCGGGGGCACAGATACGCAGTATTTT
CDR3aa: CASSGTSGGTDTQYF
abundance: many
v_gene: TRBV6-4
d_gene: TRBD2
j_gene: TRBJ2-3

CDR3nt: TGCGCCAGCAGCTTGGGGGTAGCGGACAATGAGCAGTTCTTC
CDR3aa: CASSLGVADNEQFF
abundance: -
v_gene: TRBV5-1
d_gene: -
j_gene: TRBJ2-1

CDR3nt: TGTACAGGTCTGAGGAACACTGAAGCTTTCTTT
CDR3aa: CTGLRNTEAFF
abundance: many
v_gene: TRBV29-1
d_gene: -
j_gene: TRBJ1-1

CDR3nt: TGTGCCAGCAGTTTAGAGGTTCTGAGCACAGATACGCAGTATTTT
CDR3aa: CASSLEVLSTDTQYF
abundance: many
v_gene: TRBV12-3/TRBV12-4
d_gene: -
j_gene: TRBJ2-3

CDR3nt: TGCAGTGCTAGGAGACCCCGACAGGGAATTTATGGGTACAATGAGCAGTTCTTC
CDR3aa: CSARRPRQGIYGYNEQFF
abundance: -
v_gene: TRBV20-1
d_gene: TRBD1
j_gene: TRBJ2-1

CDR3nt: TGTGCCTGGAGAGCGGGGGTTAACTACAATGAGCAGTTCTTC
CDR3aa: CAWRAGVNYNEQFF
abundance: many
v_gene: TRBV30
d_gene: TRBD2
j_gene: TRBJ2-1

CDR3nt: TGTGCCAGCAACTCCCCGGACAGGAACTATGGCTACACCTTC
CDR3aa: CASNSPDRNYGYTF
abundance: many
v_gene: TRBV6-6
d_gene: TRBD1
j_gene: TRBJ1-2

CDR3nt: TGTGCCAGCAGCTTAGGGGGTAATAGCAATCAGCCCCAGCATTTT
CDR3aa: CASSLGGNSNQPQHF
abundance: many
v_gene: TRBV7-6
d_gene: -
j_gene: TRBJ1-5

CDR3nt: TGCAGCGTTTGGAGGACAGTAGACGCTTTCTTT
CDR3aa: CSVWRTVDAFF
abundance: many
v_gene: TRBV29-1
d_gene: -
j_gene: TRBJ1-1

CDR3nt: TGTGCCAGCAGCCTAGTGGCAACTAGCATCCAGACCCAGTACTTC
CDR3aa: CASSLVATSIQTQYF
abundance: few
v_gene: TRBV7-2
d_gene: -
j_gene: TRBJ2-5

CDR3nt: TGTGCCAGCACCCCACCAGGGTCCTATGGCTACACCTTC
CDR3aa: CASTPPGSYGYTF
abundance: many
v_gene: TRBV18
d_gene: -
j_gene: TRBJ1-2

CDR3nt: TGCAGCGTGAGCGGGGGAGCCACCTACGAGCAGTACTTC
CDR3aa: CSVSGGATYEQYF
abundance: -
v_gene: TRBV29-1
d_gene: TRBD2
j_gene: TRBJ2-7

CDR3nt: TGTGCCAGCAGCCGGGACACGTACAATGAGCAGTTCTTC
CDR3aa: CASSRDTYNEQFF
abundance: -
v_gene: TRBV7-2
d_gene: -
j_gene: TRBJ2-1

CDR3nt: TGTGCCAGCAGTGACACACTAGCGGGGAGCTCCTACAATGAGCAGTTCTTC
CDR3aa: CASSDTLAGSSYNEQFF
abundance: -
v_gene: TRBV6-6
d_gene: TRBD2
j_gene: TRBJ2-1

CDR3nt: TGTGCCAGCGGGGGCGTCCTCTTCACAGATACGCAGTATTTT
CDR3aa: CASGGVLFTDTQYF
abundance: many
v_gene: TRBV7-2
d_gene: -
j_gene: TRBJ2-3

CDR3nt: TGTGCCAGCAGCCCGGGGGCCGGACTAAGGGTCCCAGAGACCCAGTACTTC
CDR3aa: CASSPGAGLRVPETQYF
abundance: -
v_gene: TRBV7-9
d_gene: -
j_gene: TRBJ2-5

CDR3nt: TGCGCCAGCAGCCGTAGGGATTTCTCTGGGGCCAACGTCCTGACTTTC
CDR3aa: CASSRRDFSGANVLTF
abundance: many
v_gene: TRBV4-1
d_gene: -
j_gene: TRBJ2-6

CDR3nt: TGTGCCAGCAGCAAAGTTTCCGAGGGAAGGGAAAATCAGCCCCAGCATTTT
CDR3aa: CASSKVSEGRENQPQHF
abundance: -
v_gene: TRBV21-1
d_gene: -
j_gene: TRBJ1-5

CDR3nt: TGTGCCAGCAGCTTGGGTGGGACAGGTGAAGCTTTCTTT
CDR3aa: CASSLGGTGEAFF
abundance: many
v_gene: TRBV5-4
d_gene: TRBD1
j_gene: TRBJ1-1

CDR3nt: TGTGCCACCAGTGATTTGCGGGGGACAGGGGGCACAGATACGCAGTATTTT
CDR3aa: CATSDLRGTGGTDTQYF
abundance: -
v_gene: TRBV24-1
d_gene: TRBD1
j_gene: TRBJ2-3

CDR3nt: TGCAGCGTTGAAGATGGAGGGAACACCGGGGAGCTGTTTTTT
CDR3aa: CSVEDGGNTGELFF
abundance: many
v_gene: TRBV29-1
d_gene: -
j_gene: TRBJ2-2

CDR3nt: TGCAGCGTTGAAAGGTCCCGGGACAGGTACTTC
CDR3aa: CSVERSRDRYF
abundance: -
v_gene: TRBV29-1
d_gene: TRBD1
j_gene: TRBJ2-5

CDR3nt: TGTGCCAGCTTTGGACAGGGAGGCACTGAAGCTTTCTTT
CDR3aa: CASFGQGGTEAFF
abundance: many
v_gene: TRBV18
d_gene: TRBD1
j_gene: TRBJ1-1

CDR3nt: TGTGCCAGCAGTTTAAACGAAAAACTGTTTTTT
CDR3aa: CASSLNEKLFF
abundance: many
v_gene: TRBV28
d_gene: -
j_gene: TRBJ1-4

CDR3nt: TGTGCCAGCAGCTCGCGGGGGTTCTCCTACGAGCAGTACTTC
CDR3aa: CASSSRGFSYEQYF
abundance: many
v_gene: TRBV9
d_gene: TRBD2
j_gene: TRBJ2-7

CDR3nt: TGTGCCAGCAGAGGGATTAGCGGGGGGGCCTTTTTGACCGGGGAGCTGTTTTTT
CDR3aa: CASRGISGGAFLTGELFF
abundance: many
v_gene: TRBV4-2
d_gene: TRBD2
j_gene: TRBJ2-2

CDR3nt: TGTGCCAGCAGCTTAGTTAGCCCTCGTAGACAGGAAAACACTGAAGCTTTCTTT
CDR3aa: CASSLVSPRRQENTEAFF
abundance: -
v_gene: TRBV11-2
d_gene: -
j_gene: TRBJ1-1

CDR3nt: TGTGCCAGCAGCTTAGAAGCGCGGGGGGGCCGCGGAGATACGCAGTATTTT
CDR3aa: CASSLEARGGRGDTQYF
abundance: many
v_gene: TRBV7-6
d_gene: TRBD2
j_gene: TRBJ2-3

CDR3nt: TGTGCCAGCAGCTTCGGGCGGGGGTACCACGAGCAGTACTTC
CDR3aa: CASSFGRGYHEQYF
abundance: many
v_gene: TRBV7-2
d_gene: TRBD2
j_gene: TRBJ2-7

CDR3nt: TGTGCCAGCAGCGTAGGCCCGGGGTACAATGAGCAGTTCTTC
CDR3aa: CASSVGPGYNEQFF
abundance: many
v_gene: TRBV9
d_gene: -
j_gene: TRBJ2-1

CDR3nt: TGTGCCAGCCGTCCAGCCACGGGACGGATCGATCTACTAGCCAAAAACATTCAGTACTTC
CDR3aa: CASRPATGRIDLLAKNIQYF
abundance: many
v_gene: TRBV7-2
d_gene: -
j_gene: TRBJ2-4

CDR3nt: TGTGCCAGCAGCTTATCACCATCCGCGGCTTTATACAATGAGCAGTTCTTC
CDR3aa: CASSLSPSAALYNEQFF
abundance: many
v_gene: TRBV11-1
d_gene: -
j_gene: TRBJ2-1

CDR3nt: TGTGCCACCCGGAGACAGCCCAACACCGGGGAGCTGTTTTTT
CDR3aa: CATRRQPNTGELFF
abundance: many
v_gene: TRBV7-2
d_gene: -
j_gene: TRBJ2-2

CDR3nt: TGTGCCACCAGCCTACAGGGCGGAAACACCATATATTTT
CDR3aa: CATSLQGGNTIYF
abundance: many
v_gene: TRBV15
d_gene: -
j_gene: TRBJ1-3

CDR3nt: TGCAGTGCTACAACCGGGACAGGGGGTTCCAATGAGCAGTTCTTC
CDR3aa: CSATTGTGGSNEQFF
abundance: many
v_gene: TRBV20-1
d_gene: TRBD1
j_gene: TRBJ2-1

CDR3nt: TGTGCCACCGACGCAACAGGGTTCGGTCGTGGCTACACCTTC
CDR3aa: CATDATGFGRGYTF
abundance: -
v_gene: TRBV28
d_gene: -
j_gene: TRBJ1-2

CDR3nt: TGCAGCGTTAACGTAATGCGGGGGGGCCTGAATGAGCAGTTCTTC
CDR3aa: CSVNVMRGGLNEQFF
abundance: many
v_gene: TRBV29-1
d_gene: TRBD2
j_gene: TRBJ2-1

CDR3nt: TGTGCCTGGAGTTTTGGAAATGAAAAACTGTTTTTT
CDR3aa: CAWSFGNEKLFF
abundance: few
v_gene: TRBV30
d_gene: -
j_gene: TRBJ1-4

CDR3nt: TGTGCCACCAGTGACACACTAGCGGGGGGGCCAGATACGCAGTATTTT
CDR3aa: CATSDTLAGGPDTQYF
abundance: many
v_gene: TRBV24-1
d_gene: TRBD2
j_gene: TRBJ2-3

CDR3nt: TGTGCCACCAGCAGAGATTCCGAGGGGATTCAGCCCCAGCATTTT
CDR3aa: CATSRDSEGIQPQHF
abundance: -
v_gene: TRBV15
d_gene: -
j_gene: TRBJ1-5

CDR3nt: TGTGCCAGCAGTGAAGCGCTACCTGGGGAAACGATAGGCAATCAGCCCCAGCATTTT
CDR3aa: CASSEALPGETIGNQPQHF
abundance: few
v_gene: TRBV6-1
d_gene: -
j_gene: TRBJ1-5

CDR3nt: TGTGCCATCAGTGACGAGACCCAGTACTTC
CDR3aa: CAISDETQYF
abundance: many
v_gene: TRBV10-3
d_gene: -
j_gene: TRBJ2-5